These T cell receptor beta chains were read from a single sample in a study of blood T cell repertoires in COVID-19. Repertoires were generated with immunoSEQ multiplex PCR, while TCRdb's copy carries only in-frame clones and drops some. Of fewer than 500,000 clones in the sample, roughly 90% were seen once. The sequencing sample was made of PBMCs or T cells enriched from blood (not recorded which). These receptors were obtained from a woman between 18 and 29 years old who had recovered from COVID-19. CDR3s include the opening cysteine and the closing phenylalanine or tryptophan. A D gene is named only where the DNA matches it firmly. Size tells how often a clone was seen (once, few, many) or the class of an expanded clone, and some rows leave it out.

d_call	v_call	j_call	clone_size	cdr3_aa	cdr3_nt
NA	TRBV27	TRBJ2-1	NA	CASSVHRSYNEQFF	TGTGCCAGCAGTGTGCACCGGAGTTACAATGAGCAGTTCTTC
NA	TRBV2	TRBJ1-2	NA	CASLGSPLLDYGYTF	TGTGCCAGCCTAGGATCCCCCTTGTTGGACTATGGCTACACCTTC
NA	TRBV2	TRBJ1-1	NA	CASSGHYTEAFF	TGTGCCAGCAGTGGACATTACACTGAAGCTTTCTTT
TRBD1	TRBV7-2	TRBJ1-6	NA	CASSLAVGQANSPLHF	TGTGCCAGCAGCTTAGCGGTGGGACAGGCTAATTCACCCCTCCACTTT
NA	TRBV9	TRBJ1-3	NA	CASSGGPLEGFSGNTIYF	TGTGCCAGCAGTGGAGGTCCTTTAGAAGGGTTCTCTGGAAACACCATATATTTT
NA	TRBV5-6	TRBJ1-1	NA	CASSLIGGTEAFF	TGTGCCAGCAGCTTGATAGGGGGCACTGAAGCTTTCTTT
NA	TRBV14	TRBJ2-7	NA	CASSQGLSYEQYF	TGTGCCAGCAGCCAGGGACTTTCCTACGAGCAGTACTTC
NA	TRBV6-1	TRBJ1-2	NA	CASSEDVANYGYTF	TGTGCCAGCAGTGAAGACGTAGCTAACTATGGCTACACCTTC
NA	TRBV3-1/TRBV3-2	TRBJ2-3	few	CASSPWLTDTQYF	TGTGCCAGCAGCCCTTGGCTCACAGATACGCAGTATTTT
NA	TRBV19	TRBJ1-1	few	CASSTRAVTNTEAFF	TGTGCCAGTAGCACCAGGGCGGTAACTAACACTGAAGCTTTCTTT
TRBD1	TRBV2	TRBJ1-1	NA	CASSADRQGNTEAFF	TGTGCCAGCAGTGCCGATCGACAGGGGAACACTGAAGCTTTCTTT
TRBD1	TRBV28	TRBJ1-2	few	CASSSDRGLEGYTF	TGTGCCAGCAGTTCCGACAGGGGATTAGAGGGCTACACCTTC
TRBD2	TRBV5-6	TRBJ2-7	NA	CASSLAGGDEQYF	TGTGCCAGCAGCTTGGCCGGGGGGGATGAGCAGTACTTC
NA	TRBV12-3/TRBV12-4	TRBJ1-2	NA	CASSLGGPYGYTF	TGTGCCAGCAGTTTAGGCGGCCCCTATGGCTACACCTTC
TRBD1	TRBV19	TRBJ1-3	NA	CASSTTGDTIYF	TGTGCCAGTAGTACGACAGGGGACACCATATATTTT
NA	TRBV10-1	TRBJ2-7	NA	CASSESGDWEQYF	TGCGCCAGCAGTGAGTCGGGAGACTGGGAGCAGTACTTC
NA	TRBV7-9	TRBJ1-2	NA	CASSFGDGYTF	TGTGCCAGCAGCTTTGGAGACGGCTACACCTTC
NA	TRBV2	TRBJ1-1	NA	CASSPGGQIVGAFF	TGTGCCAGCAGTCCGGGAGGACAGATCGTGGGAGCTTTCTTT
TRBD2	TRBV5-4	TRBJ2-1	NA	CASSFRRLAGGDEQFF	TGTGCCAGCAGCTTTCGTCGACTAGCGGGGGGGGATGAGCAGTTCTTC
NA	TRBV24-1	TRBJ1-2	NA	CATSAAGVGYGYTF	TGTGCCACCAGTGCTGCAGGGGTTGGCTATGGCTACACCTTC
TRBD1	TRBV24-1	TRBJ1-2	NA	CATSDWGQGRGYTF	TGTGCCACCAGTGATTGGGGACAGGGACGGGGCTACACCTTC
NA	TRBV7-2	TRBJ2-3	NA	CASSLERRIDTQYF	TGTGCCAGCAGCTTAGAAAGGAGGATAGATACGCAGTATTTT
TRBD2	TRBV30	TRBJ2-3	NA	CAWSPGGSRDTQYF	TGTGCCTGGAGCCCCGGGGGGTCCAGAGATACGCAGTATTTT
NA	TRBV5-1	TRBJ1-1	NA	CASSPGGGEAEAFF	TGCGCCAGCAGCCCTGGGGGGGGCGAGGCTGAAGCTTTCTTT
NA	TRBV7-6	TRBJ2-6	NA	CASSLGIGVRRSGANVLTF	TGTGCCAGCAGCTTAGGTATTGGAGTCCGTCGCTCTGGGGCCAACGTCCTGACTTTC
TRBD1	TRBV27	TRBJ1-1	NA	CASSLGTALLDTEAFF	TGTGCCAGCAGTCTCGGGACAGCGTTGCTCGACACTGAAGCTTTCTTT
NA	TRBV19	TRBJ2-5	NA	CASSREHWTQYF	TGTGCCAGTAGTCGGGAGCACTGGACCCAGTACTTC
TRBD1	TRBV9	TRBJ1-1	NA	CASTVGTGLNTEAFF	TGTGCCAGCACCGTGGGGACAGGGCTGAACACTGAAGCTTTCTTT
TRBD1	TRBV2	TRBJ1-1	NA	CASSDRQGTEAFF	TGTGCCAGCAGTGACCGACAGGGGACTGAAGCTTTCTTT
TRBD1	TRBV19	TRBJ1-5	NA	CASSMGTGVEPQHF	TGTGCCAGTAGTATGGGGACAGGGGTTGAGCCCCAGCATTTT
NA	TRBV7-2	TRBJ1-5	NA	CARIYPRGNQPQHF	TGTGCCAGAATTTACCCCAGGGGCAATCAGCCCCAGCATTTT
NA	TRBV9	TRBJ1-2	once	CASSVGPLGEGRTDGYTF	TGTGCCAGCAGCGTAGGTCCCCTTGGTGAGGGAAGGACTGATGGCTACACCTTC
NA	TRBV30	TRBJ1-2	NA	CASGGQAGGYTF	TGTGCCTCAGGCGGGCAGGCTGGGGGCTACACCTTC
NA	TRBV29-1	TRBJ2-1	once	CSVVTQFHYNEQFF	TGCAGCGTCGTCACCCAGTTTCATTACAATGAGCAGTTCTTC
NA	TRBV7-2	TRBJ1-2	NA	CASSSSGGRLYGYTF	TGTGCCAGCAGCTCGAGCGGGGGTAGGCTCTATGGCTACACCTTC
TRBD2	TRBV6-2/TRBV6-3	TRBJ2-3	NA	CASSLSGGEFTDTQYF	TGTGCCAGCAGTTTAAGCGGGGGTGAATTCACAGATACGCAGTATTTT
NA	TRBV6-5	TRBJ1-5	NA	CASHPQRDSNQPQHF	TGTGCCAGCCATCCGCAGCGCGATAGCAATCAGCCCCAGCATTTT
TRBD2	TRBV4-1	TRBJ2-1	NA	CASRPQTSRNEQFF	TGCGCCAGCAGACCGCAGACTAGCCGCAATGAGCAGTTCTTC
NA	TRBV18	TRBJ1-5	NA	CASSSVVDSNQPQHF	TGTGCCAGCTCGTCCGTAGTTGATAGCAATCAGCCCCAGCATTTT
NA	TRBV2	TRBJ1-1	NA	CASTEFGNTEAFF	TGTGCCAGCACAGAATTTGGGAACACTGAAGCTTTCTTT
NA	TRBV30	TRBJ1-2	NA	CAWSEDIEGYTF	TGTGCCTGGAGTGAGGACATTGAAGGCTACACCTTC
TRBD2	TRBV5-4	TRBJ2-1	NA	CASSSGLAGGPTGGNEQFF	TGTGCCAGCAGCTCCGGACTAGCGGGGGGCCCTACCGGGGGCAATGAGCAGTTCTTC
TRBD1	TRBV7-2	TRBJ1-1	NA	CASSFPRDRDSPEAFF	TGTGCCAGCAGCTTCCCCCGGGACAGGGACTCCCCTGAAGCTTTCTTT
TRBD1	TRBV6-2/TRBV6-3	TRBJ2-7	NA	CASSRTGGDYEQYF	TGTGCCAGCAGCCGGACAGGGGGGGACTACGAGCAGTACTTC
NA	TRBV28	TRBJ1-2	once	CASSFGGRYGYTF	TGTGCCAGCAGTTTCGGGGGTCGCTATGGCTACACCTTC
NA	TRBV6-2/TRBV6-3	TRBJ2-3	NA	CASSYAGSTDTQYF	TGTGCCAGCAGTTACGCGGGGAGCACAGATACGCAGTATTTT
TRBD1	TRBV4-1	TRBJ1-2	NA	CASSQVSEGAFGYTF	TGCGCCAGCAGCCAAGTAAGCGAGGGGGCCTTTGGCTACACCTTC
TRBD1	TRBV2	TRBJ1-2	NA	CASSRTGSRYGYTF	TGTGCCAGCAGTCGGACAGGCTCACGCTATGGCTACACCTTC
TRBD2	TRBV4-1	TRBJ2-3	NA	CASSQGGGGTFYTQYF	TGCGCCAGCAGCCAAGGTGGGGGGGGGACCTTTTATACGCAGTATTTT
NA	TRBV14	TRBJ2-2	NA	CASTIGGGELFF	TGTGCCAGCACCATAGGGGGCGGGGAGCTGTTTTTT
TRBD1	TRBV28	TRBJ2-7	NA	CASSLGVTGTYEQYF	TGTGCCAGCAGTCTGGGGGTGACAGGGACCTACGAGCAGTACTTC